These 32 T cell receptor beta chains share one sample of origin, sequenced in a study of blood T cell repertoires in COVID-19. Libraries were prepared by immunoSEQ multiplex PCR; TCRdb keeps only in-frame clonotypes and omits some of them. This sample has some 390,000 clones; 85% to 90% occur once, and the top ten carry around 1.1%. Sequenced: PBMCs or T cells enriched from blood (not recorded which). All receptors derive from a man aged 25 to 45 who had recovered from COVID-19.

The rearrangement joins TRBV3-1 (or the pseudogene TRBV3-2) to TRBJ2-7, with 7 bases matching TRBD2. The CDR3 contains 15 residues. In germline, CDR1 is LGHDT, CDR2 YNNKEL (reference sequence). Trimming removed 3 bases from V and 2 bases from J; junction bases left unmatched: 7. The chain's CDR3 is CASSQGLGGAYEQYF. The CDR3 DNA follows: TGTGCCAGCAGCCAGGGCTTGGGAGGGGCCTACGAGCAGTACTTC.

A note on this clone: This may be a read error: a much more frequent sequence differs by one nucleotide. The rearrangement uses TRBV5-8 and TRBJ1-2; 7 positions match TRBD1. Germline V gene sequence: CDR1 SGHTS, CDR2 YDEGEE. The CDR3 runs to 12 residues. The junction had 0 bases not matched to a gene; V was cut back by 0 bases and J by 7 bases. Written as DNA, the CDR3 is TGTGCCAGCAGCTTGGACAGGGGTGGCTACACCTTC. Protein product: CASSLDRGGYTF.

V and J are TRBV21-1 and TRBJ1-2; the table's TRBD1 call for D was not verified on the DNA. TRBV21-1 is a pseudogene locus. This CDR3 is 16 amino acids long. The CDR3 sequence is CASSGNRHQSDYGYTF. The CDR3 coding sequence is TGTGCCAGCAGCGGAAACCGACACCAGAGTGACTATGGCTACACCTTC.

The chain is built from TRBV12-3 or TRBV12-4 and TRBJ1-1; tentative D call: TRBD1 (6 bases). The CDR3 spans 13 residues. The V and J ends lost 4 bases and 1 base respectively, with 7 bases between them. CDR3 nucleotides: TGTGCCAGCAGTTGGGACACGAACACTGAAGCTTTCTTT. Its translation: CASSWDTNTEAFF.

The chain joins TRBV19 to TRBJ1-5; D ambiguous. The V end lost 7 bases, the J end lost 7 bases, and 14 bases lay between the germline ends. The CDR3 totals 13 residues. CDR1 LNHDA and CDR2 SQIVND come from the germline V gene (reference sequence). The CDR3 reads CASNHGTGQPQHF. In nucleotides, the CDR3 is TGTGCCAGTAACCATGGTACCGGGCAGCCCCAGCATTTT.

The chain links TRBV28 to TRBJ1-6, with TRBD1 identical over 9 bases. Germline CDR1 is MDHEN and CDR2 is SYDVKM. V lost 5 bases to trimming and J lost 9 bases; unmatched junction nucleotides: 2. The length of the CDR3 is 13 residues. CDR3 bases: TGTGCCAGCAGTCGGGACAGGGCTTCACCCCTCCACTTT. Amino acids: CASSRDRASPLHF.

The V and J genes are TRBV25-1 and TRBJ2-7; no definite D call. Trimming shortened V by 6 bases and J by 3 bases, and 6 bases separated the two germline ends. The CDR3 is 11 amino acids. Germline V CDR1 and CDR2: MGHDK, SYGVNS. The CDR3 sequence is CASRTYYEQYF. CDR3 in DNA: TGTGCCAGCAGGACTTACTACGAGCAGTACTTC.

V and J are TRBV5-4 and TRBJ2-1, with 8 bases fitting TRBD2. CDR3 size: 16 residues. V gave up 3 bases and J gave up 9 bases; unmatched junction bases: 14. From germline, CDR1 is SGHNT and CDR2 YYREEE (reference sequence). The CDR3 spells CASSWSGTSSFVEQFF. Written as DNA, the CDR3 is TGTGCCAGCAGCTGGTCCGGGACTAGTTCTTTTGTTGAGCAGTTCTTC. The full variable domain, rest sourced from reference TRBV5-4 and TRBJ2-1, is ETGVTQSPTHLIKTRGQQVTLRCSSQSGHNTVSWYQQALGQGPQFIFQYYREEENGRGNFPPRFSGLQFPNYSSELNVNALELDDSALYLCASSWSGTSSFVEQFFGPGTRLTVL.

V is TRBV5-1 and J is TRBJ2-3; 7 nucleotides align to TRBD2. The CDR3 is made up of 21 amino acids. Trimming removed 4 bases from V and 4 bases from J; junction bases left unmatched: 27. CDR1 and CDR2 (germline): SGHRS, YFSETQ. CDR3 region: CASSPRPSGGSVIHNADTQYF. Here the CDR3 DNA reads TGCGCCAGCAGCCCCCGGCCTTCTGGCGGGAGTGTGATCCATAATGCAGATACGCAGTATTTT.

This chain links TRBV30 with TRBJ2-2; possibly TRBD2 for D (7 bases). The V gene's germline CDR1 is GTSNPN and CDR2 SVGIG (reference sequence). The V end lost 1 base, the J end lost 6 bases, and 12 bases lay between the germline ends. CDR3 length equals 14 residues. The chain's CDR3 is CAWSGWEGAGELFF. The CDR3 nucleotides read TGTGCCTGGAGTGGTTGGGAGGGGGCCGGGGAGCTGTTTTTT.

The chain recombines TRBV28 with TRBJ1-1; 11 bases fit TRBD1. The CDR3 is made up of 18 amino acids. The V gene's germline CDR1 is MDHEN and CDR2 SYDVKM. J lost 6 bases, V lost 3 bases, and 15 bases had no gene match. The CDR3 is CASSFGVRDRGFFSEAFF. In DNA form, the CDR3 reads TGTGCCAGCAGTTTCGGGGTCCGGGACAGGGGGTTTTTTTCTGAAGCTTTCTTT.

The chain joins TRBV2 to TRBJ2-1; 10 nucleotides align to TRBD2. The germline V gene has CDR1 SNHLY and CDR2 FYNNEI. The CDR3 is 14 residues long. V shed 2 bases, J shed 5 bases, and the junction held 0 bases outside the gene matches. The CDR3 loop is CASSETSGNNEQFF. Written as DNA, the CDR3 is TGTGCCAGCAGTGAAACTAGCGGGAACAATGAGCAGTTCTTC.

The chain recombines TRBV19 with TRBJ2-1, with TRBD1 identical over 10 bases. CDR3 size: 15 residues. Germline assignment: CDR1 LNHDA and CDR2 SQIVND (reference sequence). The ends lost 6 bases at V and 8 bases at J; junction bases unmatched: 10. The CDR3 DNA sequence: TGTGCCAGTAGACCCCGGGGACAGGGGTTCGATGAGCAGTTCTTC. Amino acid sequence: CASRPRGQGFDEQFF.

The chain uses TRBV11-3 and TRBJ2-7, with 7 bases that match TRBD1. The ends lost 5 bases at V and 3 bases at J; junction bases unmatched: 4. Germline V lookup: CDR1 SGHNT, CDR2 YENEEA. This CDR3 region has 13 residues. This CDR3 is CASSLTGYYEQYF. CDR3 sequence (DNA): TGTGCCAGCAGCCTGACAGGGTACTACGAGCAGTACTTC.

V gene TRBV6-5 combines with J gene TRBJ2-7; TRBD1 matches 7 bases. V was pared by 5 bases and J by 7 bases, with 14 bases of the junction left unmatched. The CDR3 is 15 residues long. The germline V gene encodes CDR1 MNHEY and CDR2 SVGAGI. CDR3 in DNA: TGTGCCAGCAGTCCCCACAGGGGCCAGGAGGTAGAGCAGTACTTC. Its translation: CASSPHRGQEVEQYF.

The rearrangement uses TRBV11-2 and TRBJ2-1; 13 positions agree with TRBD2. The CDR3 is 15 residues long. In germline, CDR1 is SGHAT, CDR2 FQNNGV. Unmatched junction bases numbered 4, after V lost 6 bases and J lost 5 bases. The CDR3 sequence: CASRPTSGRDNEQFF. CDR3 DNA: TGTGCCAGCAGGCCAACTAGCGGGAGGGACAATGAGCAGTTCTTC. The whole variable domain, remainder taken from reference TRBV11-2 and TRBJ2-1, is EAGVAQSPRYKIIEKRQSVAFWCNPISGHATLYWYQQILGQGPKLLIQFQNNGVVDDSQLPKDRFSAERLKGVDSTLKIQPAKLEDSAVYLCASRPTSGRDNEQFFGPGTRLTVL.

This chain joins TRBV3-1 (or the pseudogene TRBV3-2) and TRBJ2-7, with TRBD1 matching 7 bases. Germline trimming cut 5 bases from V and 2 bases from J; bases unmatched to any gene: 3. CDR1 is LGHDT, CDR2 YNNKEL, per germline (reference sequence). The CDR3 totals 13 residues. CDR3 amino acids: CASSKGTAYEQYF. CDR3 DNA: TGTGCCAGCAGCAAGGGGACAGCCTACGAGCAGTACTTC.

This chain uses TRBV12-5 with TRBJ2-2, with a possible D match to TRBD2 (6 bases). The CDR3 loop spans 15 amino acids. Germline-derived CDR1 and CDR2 are LGHNT and FRNRAP. Trimming stripped 3 bases from V and 5 bases from J, with 13 bases between. In nucleotides, the CDR3 is TGTGCTAGTGGTTTCCAGCAGGGAGGAACCGGGGAGCTGTTTTTT. Encoded protein: CASGFQQGGTGELFF.

The rearrangement joins TRBV7-9 to TRBJ1-1; D not resolved. The CDR3 sequence is 17 residues long. V shed 0 bases and J shed 1 base, with 15 bases lying between them. CDR1 and CDR2 from the germline V gene are SEHNR and FQNEAQ (reference sequence). The CDR3 DNA sequence: TGTGCCAGCAGCTTAGCATATATCTGGGCATGGAACACTGAAGCTTTCTTT. As protein: CASSLAYIWAWNTEAFF.

V gene TRBV2 combines with J gene TRBJ2-7; possibly TRBD2 for D (6 bases). In germline, CDR1 is SNHLY, CDR2 FYNNEI. This CDR3 region has 15 residues. The ends were cut back, 6 bases at V and 0 bases at J, with 15 bases in the middle. CDR3 DNA sequence: TGTGCCAGCAGCCAAGGGACTTTAAGCTCCTACGAGCAGTACTTC. Its translation: CASSQGTLSSYEQYF.

The chain uses TRBV14 and TRBJ2-5, with 14 bases that match TRBD2. The trim removed 4 bases at V and 5 bases at J, leaving 3 bases unmatched. The CDR3 length is 15 residues. Germline assignment: CDR1 SGHDN and CDR2 FVKESK. The CDR3 spells CASSPRLAGGETQYF. CDR3 DNA: TGTGCCAGCAGCCCACGACTAGCGGGAGGGGAGACCCAGTACTTC.

This chain connects TRBV21-1 to TRBJ1-6; TRBD1, as called in the table, went unchecked against the DNA. TRBV21-1 corresponds to a pseudogene. The CDR3 is made up of 17 amino acids. The chain's CDR3 is CASRQGATYSYNSPLHF. In DNA, the CDR3 is TGTGCCAGCAGACAGGGGGCAACTTACTCCTATAATTCACCCCTCCACTTT.

This rearrangement joins TRBV3-1 (or the pseudogene TRBV3-2) to TRBJ2-2; TRBD2 is a possible D gene (7 bases). Germline values: CDR1 LGHDT, CDR2 YNNKEL (reference sequence). The CDR3 runs to 15 residues. V lost 1 base, J lost 4 bases, and 10 bases lay in between. The CDR3: CASSQAGGSTGELFF. CDR3 sequence (DNA): TGTGCCAGCAGCCAAGCGGGGGGCAGCACCGGGGAGCTGTTTTTT.

This clone is a singleton in its sample. The V and J genes are TRBV7-8 and TRBJ2-7; TRBD1 is a possible D gene (6 bases). The germline V gene has CDR1 SGHVS and CDR2 FQNEAQ. V was pared by 4 bases and J by 6 bases, with 10 bases between. The CDR3 totals 12 residues. CDR3 sequence: CASSWDIGEQYF. The CDR3 DNA reads as TGTGCCAGCAGCTGGGACATAGGCGAGCAGTACTTC.

The genes are TRBV18 and TRBJ2-3, with TRBD2 matching 13 bases. The V and J ends lost 4 bases and 3 bases, in that order; junction bases with no gene match: 4. The CDR3 consists of 16 residues. CDR1 and CDR2 (germline): KGHSH, LQKENI. The DNA for the CDR3 is TGTGCCAGCTCACAACTAGCGGGAGGGATTACAGATACGCAGTATTTT. It yields the protein CASSQLAGGITDTQYF.

This clone was detected only once. The genes are TRBV7-9 and TRBJ2-5; 12 positions agree with TRBD2. The germline V gene has CDR1 SEHNR and CDR2 FQNEAQ (reference sequence). V was clipped by 1 base and J by 4 bases; unmatched bases: 7. The CDR3 runs to 17 residues. CDR3 in amino acids: CASSLGTQTSGGETQYF. Here the CDR3 DNA reads TGTGCCAGCAGCTTAGGAACTCAGACTAGCGGGGGAGAGACCCAGTACTTC.

This chain uses TRBV4-1 with TRBJ2-5, with 12 bases lining up with TRBD2. Germline lookup yields CDR1 MGHRA and CDR2 YSYEKL. There are 18 residues in the CDR3. Unmatched junction bases numbered 7, after V lost 1 base and J lost 1 base. The CDR3 loop is CASSQGATSGRLQETQYF. In DNA, the CDR3 is TGCGCCAGCAGCCAAGGGGCTACTAGCGGGAGGCTCCAAGAGACCCAGTACTTC.

This rearrangement joins TRBV19 to TRBJ2-1, with 10 bases aligning to TRBD2. The CDR3 runs 16 residues. The trim removed 8 bases at V and 10 bases at J, leaving 17 bases unmatched. CDR1 LNHDA and CDR2 SQIVND come from the germline V gene (reference sequence). CDR3 in amino acids: CASAQAGLAASEEQFF. The CDR3 coding sequence is TGTGCCAGTGCGCAAGCCGGACTAGCGGCGTCGGAGGAGCAGTTCTTC.

There are a few counts of this clone. The rearrangement links TRBV5-1 to TRBJ2-3, with 7 nucleotides matching TRBD2. The V and J ends lost 0 bases and 5 bases, in that order; junction bases with no gene match: 15. CDR1 and CDR2 (germline): SGHRS, YFSETQ. CDR3 length: 18 residues. CDR3 residues: CASSLGWASGHVGDTQYF. The CDR3, as DNA: TGCGCCAGCAGCTTGGGGTGGGCTAGCGGTCATGTAGGAGATACGCAGTATTTT.

The chain links TRBV19 to TRBJ1-3; 9 bases fit TRBD1. Germline V gene lookup returns CDR1 LNHDA and CDR2 SQIVND (reference sequence). The ends lost 6 bases at V and 4 bases at J; junction bases unmatched: 7. This CDR3 region has 15 residues. CDR3 sequence (DNA): TGTGCCAGTAGCACCGGGACAGGGATAGGAAACACCATATATTTT. Protein sequence: CASSTGTGIGNTIYF.

This clone was observed once. The chain is built from TRBV5-1 and TRBJ2-2; 8 nucleotides align to TRBD1. The CDR3 has 15 amino acids. The germline gives CDR1 SGHRS, CDR2 YFSETQ. Germline trimming cut 6 bases from V and 5 bases from J; bases unmatched to any gene: 9. CDR3 coding DNA: TGCGCCAGCACTTTGACAGGGGCGGCGACCGGGGAGCTGTTTTTT. It yields the protein CASTLTGAATGELFF.

The gene calls are TRBV5-8 and TRBJ2-1; the D gene is possibly TRBD1 (5 bases). Germline CDR1 and CDR2: SGHTS and YDEGEE. V was cut by 9 bases and J by 3 bases, with 19 bases left in between. The length of the CDR3 is 15 residues. The CDR3, as DNA: TGTGCCACCAAAAACACCAAGACAGTCTACAATGAGCAGTTCTTC. Protein product: CATKNTKTVYNEQFF.